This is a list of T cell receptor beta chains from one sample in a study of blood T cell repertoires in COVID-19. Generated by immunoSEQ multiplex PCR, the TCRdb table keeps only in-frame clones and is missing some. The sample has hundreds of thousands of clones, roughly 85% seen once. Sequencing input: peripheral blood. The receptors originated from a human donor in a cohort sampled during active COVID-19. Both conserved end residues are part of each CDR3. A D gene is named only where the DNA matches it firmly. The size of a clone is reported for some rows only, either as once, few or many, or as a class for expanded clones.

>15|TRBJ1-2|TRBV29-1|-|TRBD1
TGCAGCGTTGGTTCCGGGACAGGGGGGGCTCATGGCTACACCTTC
CSVGSGTGGAHGYTF
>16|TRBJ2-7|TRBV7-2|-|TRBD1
TGTGCCAGCAGCACCCCACGGACAGGGGGCTCCTACGAGCAGTACTTC
CASSTPRTGGSYEQYF
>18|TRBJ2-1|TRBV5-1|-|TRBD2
TGCGCCAGCAGCCGAGAACTAGCGGGAGATAGGGTATACAATGAGCAGTTCTTC
CASSRELAGDRVYNEQFF
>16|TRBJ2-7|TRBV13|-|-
TGTGCCAGCAGCCCCTCGCCTAGTGGAGGGATTTACGAGCAGTACTTC
CASSPSPSGGIYEQYF
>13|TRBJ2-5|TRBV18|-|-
TGTGCCAGCTCACTAAGGAGGGGAGAGACCCAGTACTTC
CASSLRRGETQYF
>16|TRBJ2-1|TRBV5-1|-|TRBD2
TGCGCCAGCAGTGAGCGGGAGGGCCGTATTTACAATGAGCAGTTCTTC
CASSEREGRIYNEQFF
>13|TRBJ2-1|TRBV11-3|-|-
TGTGCCAGCAGCTTGGGAGGTGACCATGAGCAGTTCTTC
CASSLGGDHEQFF
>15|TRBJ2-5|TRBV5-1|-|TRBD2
TGCGCCAGCAGCCCGGTGGCGGGAGTACAAGAGACCCAGTACTTC
CASSPVAGVQETQYF
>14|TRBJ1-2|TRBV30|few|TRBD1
TGTGCCTGGAGTGGCCTAGGACAGGTGGCTGGCTACACCTTC
CAWSGLGQVAGYTF
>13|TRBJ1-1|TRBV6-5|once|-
TGTGCCAGCAGTTACGGGGGAGGAACTGAAGCTTTCTTT
CASSYGGGTEAFF
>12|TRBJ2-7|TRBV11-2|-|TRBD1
TGTGCCAGCAGGCGACAGGGGGGCGAGCAGTACTTC
CASRRQGGEQYF
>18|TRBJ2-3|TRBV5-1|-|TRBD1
TGCGCCAGCAGCTTGCAAGGCTTTCCGGGACAGAACACAGATACGCAGTATTTT
CASSLQGFPGQNTDTQYF
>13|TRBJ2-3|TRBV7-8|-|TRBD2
TGTGCCAGCAGCTCTGACAGCGGGATTGTGCAGTATTTT
CASSSDSGIVQYF
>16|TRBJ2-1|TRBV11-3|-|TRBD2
TGTGCCAGCAGCAGCCGGGCTAGCGGGAGGATCAATGAGCAGTTCTTC
CASSSRASGRINEQFF
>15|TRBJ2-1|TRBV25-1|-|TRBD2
TGTGCCAGCAGAAGACACGGGGGGAGGGTCAATGAGCAGTTCTTC
CASRRHGGRVNEQFF
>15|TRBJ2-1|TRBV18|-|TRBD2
TGTGCCAGCTCACCCTCCGGGAGGAGGGGCAATGAGCAGTTCTTC
CASSPSGRRGNEQFF
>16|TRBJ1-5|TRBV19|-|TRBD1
TGTGCCAGTAGGTCACAGGGGGCGAGGGTAAATCAGCCCCAGCATTTT
CASRSQGARVNQPQHF
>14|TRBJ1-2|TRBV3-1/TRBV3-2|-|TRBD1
TGTGCCAGCAGCGAAGGGGGACAGGTCTATGGCTACACCTTC
CASSEGGQVYGYTF
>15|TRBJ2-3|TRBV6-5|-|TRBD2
TGTGCCAGCAGTTACTCTATTAGCGGGACAGATACGCAGTATTTT
CASSYSISGTDTQYF
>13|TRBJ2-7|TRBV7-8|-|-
TGTGCCAGCAGCTTAGATTACAGCTCCGAGCAGTACTTC
CASSLDYSSEQYF
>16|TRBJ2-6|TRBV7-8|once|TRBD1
TGTGCCAGTACACAGGGGGCGCGCTCTGGGGCCAACGTCCTGACTTTC
CASTQGARSGANVLTF
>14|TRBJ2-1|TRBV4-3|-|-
TGCGCCAGCAGCCAAGCGGAGTGGGACAATGAGCAGTTCTTC
CASSQAEWDNEQFF
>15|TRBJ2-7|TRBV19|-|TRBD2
TGTGCCAGTAGTATAGGGGCGGGAGTGTCCTACGAGCAGTACTTC
CASSIGAGVSYEQYF
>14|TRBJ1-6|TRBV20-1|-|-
TGCAGTGCTAGTCCCCCCGGGGTCGATTCACCCCTCCACTTT
CSASPPGVDSPLHF
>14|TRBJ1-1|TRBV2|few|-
TGTGCCAGCTTCGTTCGAGGGATGAACACTGAAGCTTTCTTT
CASFVRGMNTEAFF
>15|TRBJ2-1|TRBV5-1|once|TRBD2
TGCGCCAGCAGCCTACTAGCGGGAGGGAACAATGAGCAGTTCTTC
CASSLLAGGNNEQFF
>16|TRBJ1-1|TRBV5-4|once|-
TGTGCCAGCAGCTTAGTGGGAGGCGGTCGGAACACTGAAGCTTTCTTT
CASSLVGGGRNTEAFF
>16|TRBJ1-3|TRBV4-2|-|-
TGTGCCAGCAGCCAGGCAGGACCGGGGAGGGGAAACACCATATATTTT
CASSQAGPGRGNTIYF
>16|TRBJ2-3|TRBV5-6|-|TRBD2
TGTGCCAGCAGCACTGGACTAGCCGTCGGCGGGGATACGCAGTATTTT
CASSTGLAVGGDTQYF
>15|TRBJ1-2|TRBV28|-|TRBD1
TGTGCCAGCAGCTCAGGATGGACAGGGGGGCATGGCTACACCTTC
CASSSGWTGGHGYTF
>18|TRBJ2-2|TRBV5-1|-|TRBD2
TGCGCCAGCAGCCTCCCTCTCCTCGCGGGAGTGGGGACCGGGGAGCTGTTTTTT
CASSLPLLAGVGTGELFF
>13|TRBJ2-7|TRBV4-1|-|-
TGCGCCAGCAGTCATTCCGTGCTTGAGGAGCAGTACTTC
CASSHSVLEEQYF
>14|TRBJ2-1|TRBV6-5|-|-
TGTGCCAGCAGTCGGGACAACGGAATTACTCAGCAGTTCTTC
CASSRDNGITQQFF
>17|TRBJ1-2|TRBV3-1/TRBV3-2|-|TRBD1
TGTGCCAGCAGCCAAGCCCTTACAGGGGGCGGGAACTATGGCTACACCTTC
CASSQALTGGGNYGYTF
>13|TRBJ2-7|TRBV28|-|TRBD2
TGTGCCAGCAAGGCGGGAGCGGAAAACGAGCAGTACTTC
CASKAGAENEQYF
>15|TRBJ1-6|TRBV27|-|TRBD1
TGTGCCAGCAGTTTAGGGGGACAGGTGAGATCACCCCTCCACTTT
CASSLGGQVRSPLHF
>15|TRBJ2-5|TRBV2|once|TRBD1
TGTGCCAGCAGTGAAAACAGGGGGAACTCGGAGACCCAGTACTTC
CASSENRGNSETQYF
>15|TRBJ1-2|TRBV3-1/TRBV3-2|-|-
TGTGCCAGCAGCCCTGGAGGAGGCGCTAACTATGGCTACACCTTC
CASSPGGGANYGYTF
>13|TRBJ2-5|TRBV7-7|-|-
TGTGCCAGCAGTCGCGACAGAGAAGAGACCCAGTACTTC
CASSRDREETQYF